One and the same sample provided the 6 T cell receptor beta chains below, sequenced in a study of T cells after yellow fever vaccination. TCRdb redid the calling of the 5' RACE reads with MiXCR, one entry per CDR3 protein. This table holds about 69,000 distinct CDR3 sequences, about 6% found once. Source: CD4+ T cells sorted from PBMCs, taken less than 16 days after the first yellow fever vaccination. The receptors come from a man between 18 and 35 years old who received the YFV17D yellow fever vaccine.

This clonotype was recorded at least ten times. The genes are TRBV6-5 and TRBJ1-5; TRBD1 matches 7 bases. The CDR3 is 16 residues long. Germline V gene lookup returns CDR1 MNHEY and CDR2 SVGAGI. The trim removed 0 bases at V and 2 bases at J, leaving 4 bases unmatched. CDR3 protein: CASSYSGGAGNQPQHF. The CDR3 DNA is TGTGCCAGCAGTTACTCAGGGGGCGCCGGCAATCAGCCCCAGCATTTT.

This clonotype was counted ten times or more. V gene TRBV4-1 combines with J gene TRBJ2-1; D possibly uses TRBD1 or TRBD2 (5 bases each). The V and J ends lost 5 bases and 8 bases respectively, with 16 bases between them. CDR1 is MGHRA and CDR2 is YSYEKL in the germline V gene. This CDR3 spans 14 amino acids. The DNA for the CDR3 is TGCGCCAGCAGCTCCCCGGGGAAAGGGGATGAGCAGTTCTTC. Amino acid sequence: CASSSPGKGDEQFF.

This clonotype was picked up many times. The chain recombines TRBV4-1 with TRBJ2-1; the match to TRBD2 covers 16 bases. CDR3 length equals 20 residues. The J segment lost 6 bases and the V segment lost 4 bases, leaving 15 bases of the junction unmatched. Looked up from germline, CDR1 is MGHRA and CDR2 is YSYEKL. CDR3 protein: CASSLPGLAGGDYWGNEQFF. The CDR3 nucleotides read TGCGCCAGCAGCCTCCCGGGACTAGCGGGAGGGGATTACTGGGGCAATGAGCAGTTCTTC.

The chain joins TRBV12-3 or TRBV12-4 to TRBJ1-6, with a weak D call TRBD1 (5 bases). V dropped 6 bases and J dropped 4 bases, with 13 bases sitting between them. The CDR3 covers 15 residues. CDR3 sequence: CASRQQATYNSPLHF. CDR3 DNA: TGTGCCAGCAGACAACAGGCGACGTATAATTCACCCCTCCACTTT.

This clonotype was detected ten times or more. The chain uses TRBV6-5 and TRBJ2-5; D might be TRBD1 (7 bases). Per germline, CDR1 MNHEY and CDR2 SVGAGI. The V end was cut by 0 bases, the J end by 2 bases, with 13 bases between. This CDR3 contains 16 residues. Here the CDR3 reads CASSYSRQGGQETQYF. In nucleotides, the CDR3 is TGTGCCAGCAGTTACTCGCGGCAGGGGGGACAAGAGACCCAGTACTTC.

This clonotype appeared many times. The CDR3 nucleotides are TGCGCCAGCAGCCTACTTGGCGGGGGGGCAGATACGCAGTATTTT. Encoded protein: CASSLLGGGADTQYF. This chain links TRBV5-1 with TRBJ2-3, with 9 bases that match TRBD2. There are 15 residues in the CDR3. V lost 4 bases and J lost 4; bases outside the gene matches: 7. Germline V gene data show CDR1 as SGHRS and CDR2 as YFSETQ. Based on the CDR3 plus reference TRBV5-1 and TRBJ2-3, the full variable domain is KAGVTQTPRYLIKTRGQQVTLSCSPISGHRSVSWYQQTPGQGLQFLFEYFSETQRNKGNFPGRFSGRQFSNSRSEMNVSTLELGDSALYLCASSLLGGGADTQYFGPGTRLTVL.